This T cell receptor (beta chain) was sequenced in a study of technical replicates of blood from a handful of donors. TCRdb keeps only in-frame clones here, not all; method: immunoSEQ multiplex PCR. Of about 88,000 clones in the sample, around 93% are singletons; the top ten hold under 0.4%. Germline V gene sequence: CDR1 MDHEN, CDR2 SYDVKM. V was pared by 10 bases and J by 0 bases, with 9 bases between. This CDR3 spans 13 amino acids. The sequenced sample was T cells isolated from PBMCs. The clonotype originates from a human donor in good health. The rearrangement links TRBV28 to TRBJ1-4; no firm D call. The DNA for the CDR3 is TGTGCCACCCTCCAGGCAACTAATGAAAAACTGTTTTTT. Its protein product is CATLQATNEKLFF.